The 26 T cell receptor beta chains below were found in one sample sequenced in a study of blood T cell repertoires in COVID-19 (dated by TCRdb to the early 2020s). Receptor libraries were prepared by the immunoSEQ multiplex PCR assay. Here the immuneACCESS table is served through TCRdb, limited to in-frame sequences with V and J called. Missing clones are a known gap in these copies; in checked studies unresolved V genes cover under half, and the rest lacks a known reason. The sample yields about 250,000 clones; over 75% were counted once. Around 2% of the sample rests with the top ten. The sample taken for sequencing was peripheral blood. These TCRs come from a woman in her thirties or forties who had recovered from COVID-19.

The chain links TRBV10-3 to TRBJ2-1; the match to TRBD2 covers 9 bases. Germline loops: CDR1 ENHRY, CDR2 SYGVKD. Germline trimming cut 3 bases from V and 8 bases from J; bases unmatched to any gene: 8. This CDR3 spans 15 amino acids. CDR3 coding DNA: TGTGCCATCAGTGAACTCGGACTAGCGTCGGATGAGCAGTTCTTC. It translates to CAISELGLASDEQFF.

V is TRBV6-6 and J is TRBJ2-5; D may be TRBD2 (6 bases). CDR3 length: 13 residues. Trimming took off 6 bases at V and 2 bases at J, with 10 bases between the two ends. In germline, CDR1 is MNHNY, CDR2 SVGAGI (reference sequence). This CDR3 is CASRNGGQETQYF. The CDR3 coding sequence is TGTGCCAGCAGGAACGGGGGACAAGAGACCCAGTACTTC.

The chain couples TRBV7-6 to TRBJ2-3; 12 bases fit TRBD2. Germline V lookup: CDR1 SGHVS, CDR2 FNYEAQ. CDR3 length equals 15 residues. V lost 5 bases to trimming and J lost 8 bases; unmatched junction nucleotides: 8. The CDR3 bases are TGTGCCAGCAGCCCTAGACTAGCGGGAGTTGGTACGCAGTATTTT. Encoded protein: CASSPRLAGVGTQYF.

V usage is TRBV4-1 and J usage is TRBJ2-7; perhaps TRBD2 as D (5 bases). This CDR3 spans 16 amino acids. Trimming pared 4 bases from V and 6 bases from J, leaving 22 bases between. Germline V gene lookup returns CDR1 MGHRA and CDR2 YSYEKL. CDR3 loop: CASSPDHEVAIREQYF. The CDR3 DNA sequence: TGCGCCAGCAGCCCCGACCATGAGGTAGCGATCCGCGAGCAGTACTTC.

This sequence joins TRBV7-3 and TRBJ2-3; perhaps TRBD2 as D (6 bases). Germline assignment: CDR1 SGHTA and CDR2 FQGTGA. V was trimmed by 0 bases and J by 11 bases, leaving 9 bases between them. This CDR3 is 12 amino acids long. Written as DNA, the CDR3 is TGTGCCAGCAGCTTAACCGCGGGAATGCAGTATTTT. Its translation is CASSLTAGMQYF.

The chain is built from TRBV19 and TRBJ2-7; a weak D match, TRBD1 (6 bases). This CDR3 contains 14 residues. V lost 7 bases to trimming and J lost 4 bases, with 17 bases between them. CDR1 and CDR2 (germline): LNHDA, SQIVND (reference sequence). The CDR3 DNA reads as TGTGCCAGTACCTTGAGCAGGGGCGGATACGAGCAGTACTTC. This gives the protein CASTLSRGGYEQYF.

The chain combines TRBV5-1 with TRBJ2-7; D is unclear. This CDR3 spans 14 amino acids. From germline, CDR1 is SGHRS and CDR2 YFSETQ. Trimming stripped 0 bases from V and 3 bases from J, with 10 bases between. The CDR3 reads CASSLGSGFYEQYF. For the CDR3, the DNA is TGCGCCAGCAGCTTGGGCTCAGGATTCTACGAGCAGTACTTC. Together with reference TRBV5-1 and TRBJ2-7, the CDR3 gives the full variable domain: KAGVTQTPRYLIKTRGQQVTLSCSPISGHRSVSWYQQTPGQGLQFLFEYFSETQRNKGNFPGRFSGRQFSNSRSEMNVSTLELGDSALYLCASSLGSGFYEQYFGPGTRLTVT.

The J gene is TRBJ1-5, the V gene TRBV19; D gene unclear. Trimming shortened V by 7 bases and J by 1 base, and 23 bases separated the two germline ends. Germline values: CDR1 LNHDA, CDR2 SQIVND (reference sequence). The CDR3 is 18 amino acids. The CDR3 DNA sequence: TGTGCCAGTAATACCCCCGTAAGTCCTTCGGAGAGCAATCAGCCCCAGCATTTT. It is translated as CASNTPVSPSESNQPQHF.

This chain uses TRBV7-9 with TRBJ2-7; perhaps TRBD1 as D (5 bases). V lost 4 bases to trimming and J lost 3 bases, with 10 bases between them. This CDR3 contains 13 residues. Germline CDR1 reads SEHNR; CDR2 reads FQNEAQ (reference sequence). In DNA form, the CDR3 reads TGTGCCAGCAGCTCCCCGACAGACTACGAGCAGTACTTC. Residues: CASSSPTDYEQYF.

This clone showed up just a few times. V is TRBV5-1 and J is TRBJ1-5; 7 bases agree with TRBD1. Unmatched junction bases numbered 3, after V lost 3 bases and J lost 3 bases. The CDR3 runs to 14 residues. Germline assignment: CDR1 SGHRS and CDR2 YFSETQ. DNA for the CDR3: TGCGCCAGCAGCTCTGGACAGGTCAATCAGCCCCAGCATTTT. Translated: CASSSGQVNQPQHF.

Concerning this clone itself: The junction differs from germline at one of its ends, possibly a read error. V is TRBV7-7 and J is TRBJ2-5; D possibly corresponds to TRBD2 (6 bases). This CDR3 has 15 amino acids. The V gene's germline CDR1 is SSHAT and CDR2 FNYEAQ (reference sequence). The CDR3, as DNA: TGTGCTAGCACGTCCGGTTTGGGGGGAGGAGAGACCCAGTACTTC. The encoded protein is CASTSGLGGGETQYF.

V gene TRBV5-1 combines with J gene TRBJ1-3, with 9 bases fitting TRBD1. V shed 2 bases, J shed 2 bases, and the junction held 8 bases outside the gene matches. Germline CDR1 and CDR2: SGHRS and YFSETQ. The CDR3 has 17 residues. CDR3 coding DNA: TGCGCCAGCAGCTTTCGGGAACAGGGGGCTCCTGGAAACACCATATATTTT. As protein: CASSFREQGAPGNTIYF.

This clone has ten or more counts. In nucleotides, the CDR3 is TGTGCCAGCAGCAAAGATGAGGGATGTAGCAATCAGCCCCAGCATTTT. Amino acids: CASSKDEGCSNQPQHF. The J gene is TRBJ1-5, the V gene TRBV21-1. TRBV21-1 is designated a pseudogene. CDR3 length: 16 amino acids.

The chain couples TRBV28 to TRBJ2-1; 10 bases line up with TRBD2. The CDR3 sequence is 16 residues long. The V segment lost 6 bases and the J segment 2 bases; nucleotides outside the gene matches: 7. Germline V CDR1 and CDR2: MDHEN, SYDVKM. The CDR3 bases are TGTGCCAGCAGCCTGAGCGGGGGGGCTACCTACAATGAGCAGTTCTTC. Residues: CASSLSGGATYNEQFF.

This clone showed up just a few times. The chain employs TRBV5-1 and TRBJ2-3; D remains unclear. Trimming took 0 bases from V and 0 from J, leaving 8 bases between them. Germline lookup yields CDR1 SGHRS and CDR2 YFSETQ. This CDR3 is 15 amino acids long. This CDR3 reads CASSLGQVSTDTQYF. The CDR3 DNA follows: TGCGCCAGCAGCTTGGGTCAGGTCAGCACAGATACGCAGTATTTT.

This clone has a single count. CDR3 sequence (DNA): TGTGCCGGAAGCCGGGCCGTTTCAGGGTATGGCTACACCTTC. It yields the protein CAGSRAVSGYGYTF. This chain joins TRBV6-2 or TRBV6-3 and TRBJ1-2, with D tentatively TRBD1 (5 bases). V was clipped by 11 bases and J by 5 bases, with 21 bases between them. The germline V gene has CDR1 MNHEY and CDR2 SVGEGT. This CDR3 contains 14 residues.

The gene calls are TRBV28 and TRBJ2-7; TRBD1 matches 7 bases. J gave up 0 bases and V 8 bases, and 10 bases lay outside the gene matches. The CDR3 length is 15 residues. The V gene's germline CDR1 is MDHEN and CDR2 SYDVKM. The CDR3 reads CASWTGTASSYEQYF. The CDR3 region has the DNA TGTGCCAGCTGGACCGGGACAGCGAGCTCCTACGAGCAGTACTTC.

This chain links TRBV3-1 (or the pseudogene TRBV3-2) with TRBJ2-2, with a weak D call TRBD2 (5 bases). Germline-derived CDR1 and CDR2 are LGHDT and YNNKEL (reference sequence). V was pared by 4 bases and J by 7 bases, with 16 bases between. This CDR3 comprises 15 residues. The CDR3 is CASSRVAGYIGELFF. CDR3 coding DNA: TGTGCCAGCAGCCGCGTCGCGGGTTATATCGGGGAGCTGTTTTTT.

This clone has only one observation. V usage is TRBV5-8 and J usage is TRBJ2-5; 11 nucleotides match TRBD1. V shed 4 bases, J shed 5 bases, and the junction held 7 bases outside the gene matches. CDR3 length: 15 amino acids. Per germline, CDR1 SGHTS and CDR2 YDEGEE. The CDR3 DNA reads TGTGCCAGCAGCCCCGGACAGGGGGCTTTGGAGACCCAGTACTTC. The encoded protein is CASSPGQGALETQYF.

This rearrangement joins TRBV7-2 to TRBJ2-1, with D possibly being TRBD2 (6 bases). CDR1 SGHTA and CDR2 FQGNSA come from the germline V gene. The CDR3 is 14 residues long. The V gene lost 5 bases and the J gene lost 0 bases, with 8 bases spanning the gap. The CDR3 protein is CASSRGSSYNEQFF. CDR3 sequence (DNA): TGTGCCAGCAGCCGGGGGAGCTCCTACAATGAGCAGTTCTTC. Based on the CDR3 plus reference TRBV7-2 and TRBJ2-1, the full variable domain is GAGVSQSPSNKVTEKGKDVELRCDPISGHTALYWYRQSLGQGLEFLIYFQGNSAPDKSGLPSDRFSAERTGGSVSTLTIQRTQQEDSAVYLCASSRGSSYNEQFFGPGTRLTVL.

This CDR3 is CASSPIRGGGIYNEQFF. CDR3 coding DNA: TGTGCCAGCAGCCCCATCCGGGGCGGGGGAATCTACAATGAGCAGTTCTTC. The genes are TRBV3-1 (or the pseudogene TRBV3-2) and TRBJ2-1; 7 nucleotides agree with TRBD2. The CDR3 totals 17 residues. The germline gives CDR1 LGHDT, CDR2 YNNKEL (reference sequence). The trim removed 4 bases at V and 3 bases at J, leaving 12 bases unmatched.

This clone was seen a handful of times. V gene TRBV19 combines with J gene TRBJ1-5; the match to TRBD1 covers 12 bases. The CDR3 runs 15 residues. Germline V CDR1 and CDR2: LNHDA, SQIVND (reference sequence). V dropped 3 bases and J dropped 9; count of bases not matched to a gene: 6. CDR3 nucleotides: TGTGCCAGTAGTATGGGGGGACAGGGGGCTTGGCCCCAGCATTTT. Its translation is CASSMGGQGAWPQHF.

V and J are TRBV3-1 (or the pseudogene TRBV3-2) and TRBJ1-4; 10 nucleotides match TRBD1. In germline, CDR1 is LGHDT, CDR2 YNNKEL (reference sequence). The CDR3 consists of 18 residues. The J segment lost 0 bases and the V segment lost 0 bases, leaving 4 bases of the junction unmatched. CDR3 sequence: CASSQDGDRGTTNEKLFF. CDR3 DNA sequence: TGTGCCAGCAGCCAAGATGGGGACAGGGGAACAACTAATGAAAAACTGTTTTTT.

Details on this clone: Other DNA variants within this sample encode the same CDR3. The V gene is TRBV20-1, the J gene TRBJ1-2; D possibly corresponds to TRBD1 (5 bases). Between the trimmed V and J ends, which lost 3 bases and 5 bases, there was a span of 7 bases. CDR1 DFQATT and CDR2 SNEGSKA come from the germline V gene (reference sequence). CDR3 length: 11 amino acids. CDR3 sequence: CSARAGYGYTF. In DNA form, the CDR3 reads TGCAGTGCTAGGGCAGGGTATGGCTACACCTTC.

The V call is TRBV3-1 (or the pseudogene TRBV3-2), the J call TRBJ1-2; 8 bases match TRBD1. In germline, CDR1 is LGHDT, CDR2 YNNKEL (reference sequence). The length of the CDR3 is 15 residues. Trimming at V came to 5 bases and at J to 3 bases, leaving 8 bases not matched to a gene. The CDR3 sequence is CASSKRQGIHYGYTF. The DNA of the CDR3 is TGTGCCAGCAGCAAAAGACAGGGGATCCACTATGGCTACACCTTC.

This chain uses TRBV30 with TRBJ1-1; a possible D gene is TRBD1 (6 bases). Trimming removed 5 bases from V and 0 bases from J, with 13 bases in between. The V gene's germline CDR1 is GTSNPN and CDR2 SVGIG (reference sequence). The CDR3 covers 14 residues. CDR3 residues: CAWQYGTMNTEAFF. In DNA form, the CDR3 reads TGTGCCTGGCAATACGGGACAATGAACACTGAAGCTTTCTTT.